These 18 T cell receptor beta chains were all obtained from the same sample, sequenced in a study of blood T cell repertoires in COVID-19. The protocol was immunoSEQ multiplex PCR, while the TCRdb copy is restricted to in-frame clones and leaves out a portion. The sample holds around 300,000 clones, 70% to 90% seen once. The specimen sequenced was peripheral blood. The receptors were gathered from a woman aged 70 to 79 with acute or convalescent COVID-19.

This chain connects TRBV12-3 or TRBV12-4 to TRBJ2-1, with D unresolved. Trimming pared 5 bases from V and 4 bases from J, leaving 9 bases between. This CDR3 spans 13 amino acids. CDR3: CASSLTGYNEQFF. In DNA form, the CDR3 reads TGTGCCAGCAGTCTCACGGGTTACAATGAGCAGTTCTTC.

This chain links TRBV9 with TRBJ1-2; TRBD1 might be the D (5 bases). Germline V gene data show CDR1 as SGDLS and CDR2 as YYNGEE. The CDR3 contains 15 residues. Trimming took off 0 bases at V and 4 bases at J, with 13 bases between the two ends. CDR3 sequence: CASSVDREQGYGYTF. The CDR3 DNA is TGTGCCAGCAGCGTAGATCGGGAGCAGGGCTATGGCTACACCTTC. The full variable domain, its missing parts supplied by reference TRBV9 and TRBJ1-2, is DSGVTQTPKHLITATGQRVTLRCSPRSGDLSVYWYQQSLDQGLQFLIQYYNGEERAKGNILERFSAQQFPDLHSELNLSSLELGDSALYFCASSVDREQGYGYTFGSGTRLTVV.

The V and J genes are TRBV20-1 and TRBJ2-5; TRBD2 aligns across 11 bases. The CDR3 runs 14 residues. Germline CDR1 reads DFQATT; CDR2 reads SNEGSKA (reference sequence). The trim removed 3 bases at V and 6 bases at J, leaving 6 bases unmatched. The chain's CDR3 is CSASDSGGAKTQYF. The CDR3, as DNA: TGCAGTGCTAGTGATAGCGGGGGGGCAAAGACCCAGTACTTC.

The J gene is TRBJ1-4, the V gene TRBV12-3 or TRBV12-4; D gene uncertain. This CDR3 is built from 13 residues. V shed 2 bases and J shed 6 bases, with 7 bases lying between them. The CDR3 DNA follows: TGTGCCAGCAGTTTATCTGTCGATGAAAAACTGTTTTTT. It codes for CASSLSVDEKLFF.

The rearrangement links TRBV11-2 to TRBJ1-2; D remains ambiguous. The germline V and J ends were trimmed by 1 base and 3 bases, with 15 bases remaining between them. The germline CDR1 and CDR2 sequences are SGHAT and FQNNGV. The CDR3 runs to 16 residues. This CDR3 reads CASSLGSRRMYYGYTF. In DNA, the CDR3 is TGTGCCAGCAGCTTAGGTTCCCGGCGGATGTACTATGGCTACACCTTC.

This clone was seen only once. This chain uses TRBV18 with TRBJ1-4, with a possible D match to TRBD1 (6 bases). The CDR3 is 13 amino acids. Deletions cut 3 bases from V and 10 bases from J, with 12 bases between. Germline-derived CDR1 and CDR2 are KGHSH and LQKENI. The CDR3 nucleotides are TGTGCCAGCTCACCCCAGGACAGACCAAAACTGTTTTTT. Amino acids: CASSPQDRPKLFF.

The chain employs TRBV7-9 and TRBJ2-7; D is possibly TRBD2 (6 bases). The germline V gene encodes CDR1 SEHNR and CDR2 FQNEAQ (reference sequence). CDR3 size: 14 residues. Deletions cut 4 bases from V and 5 bases from J, with 15 bases between. The CDR3 spells CASSSQQEGNEQYF. The CDR3 bases are TGTGCCAGCAGCTCCCAACAGGAGGGAAACGAGCAGTACTTC.

The chain carries TRBV2 and TRBJ1-3; 7 bases line up with TRBD1. Germline CDR1 reads SNHLY; CDR2 reads FYNNEI. V was pared by 5 bases and J by 4 bases, with 8 bases of the junction left unmatched. The CDR3 loop spans 15 amino acids. CDR3 residues: CASSTQTGQGNTIYF. CDR3 in DNA: TGTGCCAGCAGTACCCAGACAGGGCAAGGAAACACCATATATTTT.

J is TRBJ2-2 and V is TRBV7-8; TRBD1 matches at 8 bases. The CDR3 consists of 16 residues. Germline V gene sequence: CDR1 SGHVS, CDR2 FQNEAQ. V dropped 1 base and J dropped 3; count of bases not matched to a gene: 4. Here the CDR3 DNA reads TGTGCCAGCAGCTTAGGGCTGACAGGGGACACCGGGGAGCTGTTTTTT. Its translation: CASSLGLTGDTGELFF.

The rearrangement uses TRBV20-1 and TRBJ1-1, with D perhaps matching TRBD1 (6 bases). CDR1 and CDR2 from the germline V gene are DFQATT and SNEGSKA (reference sequence). The CDR3 loop spans 13 amino acids. Trimming left V 3 bases short and J 3 bases short, with 11 bases between. CDR3 coding DNA: TGCAGTGCTAGTAGGGGGAGATACACTGAAGCTTTCTTT. This codes for CSASRGRYTEAFF.

The chain links TRBV28 to TRBJ2-2; TRBD1 agrees at 7 bases. Germline V gene lookup returns CDR1 MDHEN and CDR2 SYDVKM. V lost 7 bases, J lost 7 bases, and 12 bases stayed unmatched. The CDR3 extends over 15 amino acids. CDR3: CASTRAQGYRGELFF. Here the CDR3 DNA reads TGTGCCAGCACCCGGGCACAGGGGTATCGCGGGGAGCTGTTTTTT.

This clone was counted once. The chain recombines TRBV7-2 with TRBJ2-5; TRBD1 is a possible D gene (5 bases). The CDR3 totals 15 residues. Trimming took off 1 base at V and 2 bases at J, with 11 bases between the two ends. The germline V gene has CDR1 SGHTA and CDR2 FQGNSA. The CDR3 sequence: CASSLGPGHQETQYF. The CDR3 DNA is TGTGCCAGCAGCTTAGGCCCTGGACATCAAGAGACCCAGTACTTC.

This clone was observed at least ten times. Different DNA sequences within this sample yield the same CDR3. The chain has TRBV2 and TRBJ1-2, with 9 bases lining up with TRBD1. This CDR3 region has 14 residues. V trimming: 8 bases; J trimming: 3 bases; junction bases outside the gene matches: 7. Germline CDR1 is SNHLY and CDR2 is FYNNEI. CDR3 residues: CASSGQGRHYGYTF. In DNA, the CDR3 is TGTGCCAGCTCAGGACAGGGGAGACACTATGGCTACACCTTC.

This rearrangement joins TRBV18 to TRBJ2-3, with no clear D. Germline V gene data show CDR1 as KGHSH and CDR2 as LQKENI. V lost 7 bases and J 2 bases, leaving 13 bases between the germline ends. The CDR3 sequence is 14 residues long. The CDR3 DNA reads as TGTGCCAGCTTAGAGGCGTCCTACACAGATACGCAGTATTTT. This gives the protein CASLEASYTDTQYF.

The chain couples TRBV2 to TRBJ1-5; perhaps TRBD1 as D (5 bases). The CDR3 spans 16 residues. The germline gives CDR1 SNHLY, CDR2 FYNNEI. The ends were cut back, 1 base at V and 2 bases at J, with 12 bases in the middle. CDR3 nucleotide sequence: TGTGCCAGCAGTGAAGGGCGCAGGGCGGGCAATCAGCCCCAGCATTTT. Translated, it gives CASSEGRRAGNQPQHF.

This chain connects TRBV2 to TRBJ2-2, with 13 positions matching TRBD2. J lost 6 bases, V lost 6 bases, and 4 bases had no gene match. CDR3 length: 15 residues. Germline lookup yields CDR1 SNHLY and CDR2 FYNNEI. CDR3 sequence: CASRATSGGAGELFF. As DNA, the CDR3 is TGTGCCAGCAGGGCCACTAGCGGGGGGGCCGGGGAGCTGTTTTTT.

The chain uses TRBV4-2 and TRBJ2-5; 14 bases fit TRBD2. The CDR3 sequence is 17 residues long. Germline V gene lookup returns CDR1 LGHNA and CDR2 YNFKEQ. The ends lost 2 bases at V and 2 bases at J; junction bases unmatched: 4. CDR3 in DNA: TGTGCCAGCAGCCAACTTGGGACTAGCGGGGGTCAAGAGACCCAGTACTTC. This gives the protein CASSQLGTSGGQETQYF.

The chain joins TRBV5-1 to TRBJ2-3; weak D call: TRBD2 (7 bases). The CDR3 is made up of 16 amino acids. The V end lost 4 bases, the J end lost 4 bases, and 19 bases lay between the germline ends. The V gene's germline CDR1 is SGHRS and CDR2 YFSETQ. CDR3 region: CASSQQVGAGADTQYF. In DNA, the CDR3 is TGCGCCAGCAGCCAACAGGTGGGGGCGGGGGCAGATACGCAGTATTTT.